Described below is a single T cell receptor beta chain sequence and its context. The source of the sample is a study of control samples from healthy donors and cancer patients. Clones were read by immunoSEQ multiplex PCR, and TCRdb kept only the in-frame ones, dropping some. The profile shows 48,000 or so clones, over 90% of them singletons. The receptor was derived from a woman in her forties or fifties with head and neck cancer. The sequenced material came from PBMCs.

The CDR3 DNA follows: TGTGCCAGCAGTTTATATGGGGTTGGGGGCATGAACACTGAAGCTTTCTTT. This gives the protein CASSLYGVGGMNTEAFF. The V and J genes are TRBV28 and TRBJ1-1; the D gene is possibly TRBD1 (6 bases). V was pared by 1 base and J by 0 bases, with 15 bases between. CDR3 size: 17 residues. Germline V gene lookup returns CDR1 MDHEN and CDR2 SYDVKM. The full variable domain, in which reference TRBV28 and TRBJ1-1 provide the parts outside the CDR3, is DVKVTQSSRYLVKRTGEKVFLECVQDMDHENMFWYRQDPGLGLRLIYFSYDVKMKEKGDIPEGYSVSREKKERFSLILESASTNQTSMYLCASSLYGVGGMNTEAFFGQGTRLTVV.